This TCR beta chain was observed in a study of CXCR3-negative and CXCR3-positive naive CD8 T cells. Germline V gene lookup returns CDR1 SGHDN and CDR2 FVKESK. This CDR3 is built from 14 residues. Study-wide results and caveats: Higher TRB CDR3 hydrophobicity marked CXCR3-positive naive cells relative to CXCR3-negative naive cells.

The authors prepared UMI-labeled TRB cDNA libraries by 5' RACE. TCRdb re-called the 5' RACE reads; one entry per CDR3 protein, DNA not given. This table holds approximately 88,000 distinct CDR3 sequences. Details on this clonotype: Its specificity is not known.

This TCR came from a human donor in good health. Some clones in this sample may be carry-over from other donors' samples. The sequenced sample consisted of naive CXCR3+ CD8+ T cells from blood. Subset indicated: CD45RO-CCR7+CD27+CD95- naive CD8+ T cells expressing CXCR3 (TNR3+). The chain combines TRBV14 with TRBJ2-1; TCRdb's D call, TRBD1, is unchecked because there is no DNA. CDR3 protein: CASSPYADTNEQYF.